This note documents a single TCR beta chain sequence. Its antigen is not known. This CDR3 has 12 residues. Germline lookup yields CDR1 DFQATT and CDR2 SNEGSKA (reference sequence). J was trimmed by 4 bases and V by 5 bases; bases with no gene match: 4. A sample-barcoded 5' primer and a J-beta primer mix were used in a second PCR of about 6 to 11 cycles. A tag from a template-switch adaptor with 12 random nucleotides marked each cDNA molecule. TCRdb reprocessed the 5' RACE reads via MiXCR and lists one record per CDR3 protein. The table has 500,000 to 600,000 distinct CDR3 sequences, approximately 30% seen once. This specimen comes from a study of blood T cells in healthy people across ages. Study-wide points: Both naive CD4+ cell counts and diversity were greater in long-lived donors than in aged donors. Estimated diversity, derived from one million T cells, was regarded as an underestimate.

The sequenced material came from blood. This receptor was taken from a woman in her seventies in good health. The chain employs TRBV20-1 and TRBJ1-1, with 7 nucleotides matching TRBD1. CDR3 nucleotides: TGCAGTGCTCCGACAGGGATCACTGAAGCTTTCTTT. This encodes CSAPTGITEAFF.